This T cell receptor (beta chain) was recorded in a study of PD-1 blockade in classical Hodgkin lymphoma. This clone was seen once. The V end lost 4 bases, the J end lost 6 bases, and 13 bases lay between the germline ends. Germline V gives CDR1 MNHNY, CDR2 SVGAGI (reference sequence). The CDR3 runs 14 residues. Clones were sequenced by immunoSEQ multiplex PCR, and TCRdb holds only the in-frame ones, with some missing. The sample lists more than 140,000 clones; around four fifths were seen once. Every one of the patients relapsed after autologous stem cell transplantation (brentuximab vedotin exposure was variable).

This TCR was recovered from a human donor with classical Hodgkin lymphoma. The rearrangement uses TRBV6-6 and TRBJ1-5; tentatively, D is TRBD1 (5 bases). Sequenced here: peripheral blood mononuclear cells (PBMCs), sampled before the second cycle of nivolumab. The CDR3 nucleotides read TGTGCCAGCAGTTTAGGGACCGGACGTCAGCCCCAGCATTTT. Its protein product is CASSLGTGRQPQHF.